The clone carrying this TCR beta chain is deemed medium-sized. What it binds is unknown. Libraries were prepared by immunoSEQ multiplex PCR; TCRdb keeps only in-frame clonotypes and omits some of them. The table lists several thousand clones, 62% of them singletons. This entry comes from a study of CD4+ T cells in melanoma. Study conclusions and caveats: In melanoma, neoantigen-specific CD4+ T cells reportedly differed in differentiation state. A reported correlation linked neoantigen-specific CD4+ T cells to CD8+, macrophage and B cell function.

Germline assignment: CDR1 LNHDA and CDR2 SQIVND (reference sequence). The CDR3 sequence is 11 residues long. Trimming took 7 bases from V and 10 from J, leaving 13 bases between them. This chain links TRBV19 with TRBJ1-2; D is undetermined. The specimen was cells from a culture (not recorded whether cultured in vitro). The receptor was isolated from a human donor with melanoma. Here the CDR3 reads CASTAGWDYTF. The CDR3 DNA reads as TGTGCCAGTACCGCGGGTTGGGACTACACCTTC. The entire variable domain, with the rest obtained from reference TRBV19 and TRBJ1-2, is as follows: DGGITQSPKYLFRKEGQNVTLSCEQNLNHDAMYWYRQDPGQGLRLIYYSQIVNDFQKGDIAEGYSVSREKKESFPLTVTSAQKNPTAFYLCASTAGWDYTFGSGTRLTVV.